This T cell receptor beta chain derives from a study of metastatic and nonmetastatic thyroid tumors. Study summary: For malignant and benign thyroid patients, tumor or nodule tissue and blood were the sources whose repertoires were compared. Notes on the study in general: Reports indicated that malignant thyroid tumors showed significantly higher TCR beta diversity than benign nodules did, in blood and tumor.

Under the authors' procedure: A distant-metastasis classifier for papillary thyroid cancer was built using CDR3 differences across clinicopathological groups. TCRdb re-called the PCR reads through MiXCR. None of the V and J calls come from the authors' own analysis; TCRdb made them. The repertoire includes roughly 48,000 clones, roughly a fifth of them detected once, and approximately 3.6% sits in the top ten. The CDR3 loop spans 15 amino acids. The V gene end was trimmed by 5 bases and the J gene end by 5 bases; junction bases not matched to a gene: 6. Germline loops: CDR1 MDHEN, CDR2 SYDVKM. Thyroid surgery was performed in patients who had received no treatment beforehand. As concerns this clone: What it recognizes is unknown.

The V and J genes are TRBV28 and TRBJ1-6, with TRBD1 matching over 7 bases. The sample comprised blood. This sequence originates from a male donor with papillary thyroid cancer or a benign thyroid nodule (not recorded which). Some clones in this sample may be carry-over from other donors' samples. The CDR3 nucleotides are TGTGCCAGCAGTCTCCGGGACAGACATAATTCACCCCTCCACTTT. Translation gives CASSLRDRHNSPLHF.